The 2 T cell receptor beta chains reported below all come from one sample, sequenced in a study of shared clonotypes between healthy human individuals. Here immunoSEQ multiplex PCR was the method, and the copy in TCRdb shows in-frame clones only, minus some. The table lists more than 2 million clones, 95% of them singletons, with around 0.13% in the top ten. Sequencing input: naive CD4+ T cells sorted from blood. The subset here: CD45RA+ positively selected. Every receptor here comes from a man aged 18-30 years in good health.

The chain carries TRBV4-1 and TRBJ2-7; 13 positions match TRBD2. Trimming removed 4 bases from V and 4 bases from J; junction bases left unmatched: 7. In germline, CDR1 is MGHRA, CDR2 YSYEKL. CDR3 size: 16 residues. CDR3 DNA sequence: TGCGCCAGCAGCCCGACCGGGACTAGCGGGGAGTACGAGCAGTACTTC. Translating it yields CASSPTGTSGEYEQYF.

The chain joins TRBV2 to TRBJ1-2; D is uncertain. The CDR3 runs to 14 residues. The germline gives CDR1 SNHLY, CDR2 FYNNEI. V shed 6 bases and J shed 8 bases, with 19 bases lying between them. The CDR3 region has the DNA TGTGCCAGCAGCCCCACCACCAGGTCTGAAGGCTACACCTTC. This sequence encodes CASSPTTRSEGYTF.